This is a list of T cell receptor beta chains from one sample in a study of control samples from healthy donors and cancer patients. Repertoires were generated with immunoSEQ multiplex PCR, while TCRdb's copy carries only in-frame clones and drops some. This repertoire shows around 100,000 clones, about 89% found once; its top ten account for 15% to 20%. The sequenced sample consisted of PBMCs. The source is a man in his 60s with lung cancer. The CDR3 runs from the conserved cysteine through the conserved F or W. D genes are given only for firm matches. Not all rows give a size; the values are once, few, many and, for expanded clones, a class.

>TRBD2|TRBJ2-1|-|TRBV24-1
TGTGCCACCAGTGAGGCGGGGGACGTCACGGGGAATGAGCAGTTCTTC
CATSEAGDVTGNEQFF
>-|TRBJ1-4|once|TRBV5-1
TGCGCCAGCAGCTTGGGTGAAGGGGTGGGACTGTTTTTT
CASSLGEGVGLFF
>-|TRBJ2-1|-|TRBV5-4
TGTGCCAGCAGCCATGGGGGGGGGCTATCCTACAATGAGCAGTTCTTC
CASSHGGGLSYNEQFF
>TRBD1|TRBJ2-5|-|TRBV5-1
TGCGCCAGCAGCCTCGACAGGGCCCAAGAGACCCAGTACTTC
CASSLDRAQETQYF
>-|TRBJ2-7|once|TRBV20-1
TGCAGTGCTAGTAGTCCAGTCTCCTACGAGCAGTACTTC
CSASSPVSYEQYF
>TRBD2|TRBJ2-2|-|TRBV7-3
TGTGCCAGCAGCCACCCTTCTGGACTAGCAGCAAGACAAAGCGGCGGGGAGCTGTTTTTT
CASSHPSGLAARQSGGELFF
>-|TRBJ2-2|-|TRBV30
TGTGCCTGGAGAGGTCGCCCCGGGGAGCTGTTTTTT
CAWRGRPGELFF
>-|TRBJ2-3|-|TRBV18
TGTGCCAGCTCGTCGGGACTCGGCACAGATACGCAGTATTTT
CASSSGLGTDTQYF
>-|TRBJ1-2|-|TRBV27
TGTGCCAGCAGTTCCGCACGAGGGGTAAACTATGGCTACACCTTC
CASSSARGVNYGYTF
>-|TRBJ1-1|once|TRBV5-4
TGTGCCAGCACGGACAATGAGGACGGGAACACTGAAGCTTTCTTT
CASTDNEDGNTEAFF
>TRBD1|TRBJ2-5|-|TRBV5-1
TGCGCCAGCAGCCCTGCCCGGGGACAGGGATTGCAAGAGACCCAGTACTTC
CASSPARGQGLQETQYF
>TRBD2|TRBJ2-1|-|TRBV30
TGTGCCTGGAGTTCCTCGGGGGGTCCCTCCTACAATGAGCAGTTCTTC
CAWSSSGGPSYNEQFF
>TRBD1|TRBJ2-2|-|TRBV5-6
TGTGCCAGCAGCTTAGGGACAGGGTCCACCGGGGAGCTGTTTTTT
CASSLGTGSTGELFF
>-|TRBJ1-4|few|TRBV2
TGTGCCAGCAGTGACGAGGTCGAGAGAGTTACTAATGAAAAACTGTTTTTT
CASSDEVERVTNEKLFF
>-|TRBJ1-4|-|TRBV24-1
TGTGCCACCAGTGGCGAGGGGAATGAAAAACTGTTTTTT
CATSGEGNEKLFF
>TRBD1|TRBJ2-3|-|TRBV5-8
TGTGCCAGCAGCTTAGGGACAGAGGTAGGAGATACGCAGTATTTT
CASSLGTEVGDTQYF
>-|TRBJ1-5|-|TRBV18
TGTGCCAGCTCACCCTACGCAGGAACGGATAGCAATCAGCCCCAGCATTTT
CASSPYAGTDSNQPQHF
>-|TRBJ1-2|-|TRBV20-1
TGCAGTGCCAAATCGTCGGGGGGCTACACCTTC
CSAKSSGGYTF
>TRBD1|TRBJ1-2|-|TRBV3-1/TRBV3-2
TGTGCCAGCAGCCATTCCCCGGGACAGTACGGCTACACCTTC
CASSHSPGQYGYTF
>TRBD1|TRBJ2-5|-|TRBV6-5
TGTGCCAGCAGTTTCGGACAGGGGATCCGAGAGACCCAGTACTTC
CASSFGQGIRETQYF
>-|TRBJ2-1|-|TRBV7-2
TGTGCCAGCAGCTTATCAGGGGCCCGCTACAATGAGCAGTTCTTC
CASSLSGARYNEQFF
>-|TRBJ2-2|-|TRBV12-3/TRBV12-4
TGTGCCAGCATCCTTGCTCCCACCGGGGAGCTGTTTTTT
CASILAPTGELFF
>-|TRBJ1-4|-|TRBV5-1
TGCGCCAGCAGCCGGCAGTCAACTAATGAAAAACTGTTTTTT
CASSRQSTNEKLFF
>-|TRBJ1-1|-|TRBV5-1
TGCGCCAGCAGCTCAGGGAACACTGAAGCTTTCTTT
CASSSGNTEAFF
>-|TRBJ1-2|-|TRBV29-1
TGCAGCGTTGGTCGCCAGACCTATGGCTACACCTTC
CSVGRQTYGYTF
>-|TRBJ1-1|-|TRBV25-1
TGTGCCAGCAGGGGGGGACCTGAAGCTTTCTTT
CASRGGPEAFF
>TRBD2|TRBJ2-5|-|TRBV30
TGTGCCTGGACGGCGGGACTAGCGGGGGGGGTTCAAGAGACCCAGTACTTC
CAWTAGLAGGVQETQYF
>-|TRBJ1-6|-|TRBV5-3
TGTGCCAGAAGCGCGAAAGGAACCCCAAGGGATAATTCACCCCTCCACTTT
CARSAKGTPRDNSPLHF
>TRBD1|TRBJ2-1|-|TRBV12-5
TGTGCTAGTGGGTCCGGGACAGTCTACAATGAGCAGTTCTTC
CASGSGTVYNEQFF
>-|TRBJ1-1|-|TRBV7-9
TGTGCCAGCAGCCCCCCCGAATGGGGAGGCACTGAAGCTTTCTTT
CASSPPEWGGTEAFF
>-|TRBJ2-2|-|TRBV7-2
TGTGCCAGCAGCTTAGGGCCCGGAGCGAACACCGGGGAGCTGTTTTTT
CASSLGPGANTGELFF